This record covers a single T cell receptor (beta chain). The antigen is unknown. The data belong to a study of cytomegalovirus exposure and HLA in healthy donors. The V gene's germline CDR1 is SEHNR and CDR2 FQNEAQ (reference sequence). The V end lost 1 base, the J end lost 11 bases, and 12 bases lay between the germline ends. The length of the CDR3 is 13 residues. PCR involved 60 Vbeta and 13 Jbeta primers. Some clones are missing from TCRdb's copy, which holds only in-frame ones; the method was immunoSEQ multiplex PCR. The sample has about 180,000 clones, 70% to 80% seen once; the top ten hold just under 3%. Regarding the study as a whole: Segments of the TCR beta V type were, in most cases, productive about 87% or about 30% of the time in an earlier analysis.

The sequence was obtained from a male donor in good health and CMV-seronegative. V is TRBV7-9 and J is TRBJ2-1; D might be TRBD2 (6 bases). Input material: PBMCs. The CDR3 bases are TGTGCCAGCAGCTTAGAAGGCGGGACCAAGCAGTTCTTC. Protein product: CASSLEGGTKQFF.